Reported below is one T cell receptor (beta chain). No antigen is known for it. The PCR employed 60 Vbeta primers together with 13 Jbeta primers. Repertoires were generated with immunoSEQ multiplex PCR, while TCRdb's copy carries only in-frame clones and drops some. The table records 150,000 or so clones, roughly 80% of them present only once. The germline CDR1 and CDR2 sequences are WNHNN and SYGVQD (reference sequence). This CDR3 has 19 residues. V lost 1 base to trimming and J lost 0 bases, with 16 bases between them. This entry comes from a study of cytomegalovirus exposure and HLA in healthy donors. Study in general: Of the donors genotyped, several hundred in all, less than 90% fell in the Caucasian-associated ancestry cluster.

The study, taken as a whole, reports: Association with HLA alleles at 0.05 false discovery rate was found for roughly 17,000 TCR beta sequences in a later analysis. TCR beta chains numbering 164 were designated cytomegalovirus-associated.

The sample was PBMCs. This receptor was identified in a man aged 35-49 years in good health and CMV-seropositive. V gene TRBV10-1 combines with J gene TRBJ2-6; D possibly corresponds to TRBD2 (5 bases). This CDR3 reads CASSELKVERVSGANVLTF. The CDR3, as DNA: TGCGCCAGCAGTGAGTTAAAGGTAGAGAGGGTCTCTGGGGCCAACGTCCTGACTTTC.